This TCR beta chain was observed in a study of blood T cell repertoires in COVID-19. Overall study context: Acute and convalescent COVID-19 specimens originated in the United States, Italy and Spain. Sample material is recorded as cDNA or gDNA derived from T cells, B-cell-depleted T cells, or PBMCs.

Data came from immunoSEQ multiplex PCR; TCRdb stores just in-frame clones and leaves some out. The repertoire holds about 300,000 clones, approximately 86% seen once, with more than 2% in the top ten. Sequencing used peripheral blood. The sequence was obtained from a man between 18 and 29 years old with active or convalescent COVID-19.

The CDR3 is CASSNQGGHTQYF. CDR3 bases: TGTGCCAGCAGTAACCAGGGTGGGCATACGCAGTATTTT. The chain employs TRBV6-5 and TRBJ2-3, with D perhaps TRBD1 (5 bases). The V end lost 5 bases, the J end lost 7 bases, and 13 bases lay between the germline ends. Germline-derived CDR1 and CDR2 are MNHEY and SVGAGI. This CDR3 comprises 13 residues.